This T cell receptor (beta chain) was identified in a study of blood T cell repertoires in COVID-19. Study background: Samples representing acute and convalescent COVID-19 were sourced from the United States, Italy and Spain. The analysed material was cDNA or gDNA that came from T cells, B-cell-depleted T cells, or PBMCs.

Germline CDR1 is SGHKS and CDR2 is YYEKEE (reference sequence). CDR3 length: 16 residues. V shed 5 bases and J shed 4 bases, with 21 bases lying between them. Authors' methods: Amplification from reference gene primers served as the basis for estimated nucleated cell counts. TCRdb's copy holds only in-frame clones and misses some; the assay was immunoSEQ multiplex PCR. That table gives V, J and clone size, and the DNA gave D and trimming. This table has about 210,000 clones, under 95% appearing once. This TCR derives from a man aged 25 to 40 with acute or convalescent COVID-19. Sequenced material: peripheral blood. The rearrangement uses TRBV5-5 and TRBJ1-1; D possibly corresponds to TRBD1 (6 bases). The CDR3 DNA sequence: TGTGCCAGCAGTCTCACAGGGTCGAAGGTGTCCACTGAAGCTTTCTTT. Translating gives CASSLTGSKVSTEAFF.